The source of this T cell receptor beta chain is a study of patients and donors after allogeneic stem cell transplantation. This clonotype was picked up a small number of times. TCRdb fed the RT-PCR reads into MiXCR, producing one record per CDR3 protein. Seen here are 400,000 to 500,000 distinct CDR3 sequences, roughly 16% observed once, and the top ten hold 7.2%. V was trimmed by 9 bases and J by 1 base, leaving 10 bases between them. The CDR3 extends over 14 amino acids. The germline V gene encodes CDR1 MDHEN and CDR2 SYDVKM. The sequenced material came from blood, either unsorted or a sorted T cell fraction (not recorded which). The receptor comes from a human donor who was either an allogeneic HSCT recipient or a stem cell or donor lymphocyte infusion donor (not recorded which). It is not recorded whose cells these are; they may come from a transplant donor. The genes are TRBV28 and TRBJ1-6; D unclear. The CDR3 loop is CASTTASYNSPLHF. The DNA of the CDR3 is TGTGCCAGTACGACCGCGTCCTATAATTCACCCCTCCACTTT.